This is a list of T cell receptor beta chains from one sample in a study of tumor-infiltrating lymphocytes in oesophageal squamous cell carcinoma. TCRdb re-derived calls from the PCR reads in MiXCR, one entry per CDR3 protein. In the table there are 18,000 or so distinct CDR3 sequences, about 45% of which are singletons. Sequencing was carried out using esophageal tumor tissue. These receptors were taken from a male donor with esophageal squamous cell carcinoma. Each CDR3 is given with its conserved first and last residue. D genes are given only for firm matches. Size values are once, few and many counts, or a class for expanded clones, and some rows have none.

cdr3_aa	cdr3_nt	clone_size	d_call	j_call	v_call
CATSGRGNEQFF	TGTGCCACCAGTGGCCGGGGGAATGAGCAGTTCTTC	many	.	TRBJ2-1	TRBV24-1
CASSDTGTDTDTQYF	TGTGCCAGCAGTGATACAGGGACAGACACAGATACACAGTATTTT	.	TRBD1	TRBJ2-3	TRBV6-1
CAIRGGLAGGGITDTQYF	TGTGCCATCAGAGGGGGACTAGCGGGAGGGGGAATCACAGATACGCAGTATTTT	.	TRBD2	TRBJ2-3	TRBV10-3
CASSLGPGLAGGLLETQYF	TGCGCCAGCAGCTTGGGACCGGGACTAGCGGGGGGGCTTCTGGAGACCCAGTACTTC	.	TRBD2	TRBJ2-5	TRBV5-1
CASSLGAGGRHHNEQYF	TGTGCCAGCAGCTTAGGAGCGGGAGGGCGCCATCACAATGAGCAGTACTTC	.	TRBD2	TRBJ2-7	TRBV7-2
CASSLRIIGASGRAFGANVLTF	TGTGCCAGCAGCTTACGAATCATCGGCGCTAGCGGGAGGGCCTTCGGGGCCAACGTCCTGACTTTC	.	TRBD2	TRBJ2-6	TRBV11-2
CASSRGDSYEQYF	TGTGCCAGCAGCCGGGGGGATTCCTACGAGCAGTACTTC	medium-sized	TRBD2	TRBJ2-7	TRBV7-3
CATSRDLMANRDF	TGTGCCACCAGCAGAGATTTGATGGCTAATAGGGACTTC	few	.	TRBJ2-7	TRBV15
CASSPRSETQYF	TGTGCCAGCAGTCCACGTTCGGAGACCCAGTACTTC	.	.	TRBJ2-5	TRBV6-1
CASSFTVYEQYF	TGTGCCAGCAGTTTCACAGTTTACGAGCAGTACTTC	.	.	TRBJ2-7	TRBV28
CASSPTVIDSTDTQYF	TGTGCCAGCAGCCCCACCGTGATAGATAGCACAGATACGCAGTATTTT	many	.	TRBJ2-3	TRBV7-9
CATSRGAGATDTQYF	TGTGCCACCAGCAGAGGGGCGGGAGCCACAGATACGCAGTATTTT	.	TRBD2	TRBJ2-3	TRBV15
CASSTPGGRYNEQFF	TGTGCCAGCAGCACCCCAGGCGGGCGGTACAATGAGCAGTTCTTC	.	.	TRBJ2-1	TRBV7-2
CASSQDLRDIQYF	TGTGCCAGCAGCCAAGATCTACGGGACATTCAGTACTTC	.	.	TRBJ2-4	TRBV3-1
CASSFWDRVEQYF	TGTGCCAGCAGCTTTTGGGACAGGGTAGAGCAGTACTTT	.	TRBD1	TRBJ1-6	TRBV28
CASSLRLAGQETQYF	TGTGCCAGCAGCTTAAGATTAGCGGGGCAAGAGACCCAGTACTTC	few	TRBD2	TRBJ2-5	TRBV7-6
CATSASDRGLTEAFF	TGTGCCACCAGCGCCTCTGACAGGGGGCTGACTGAAGCTTTCTTT	many	TRBD1	TRBJ1-1	TRBV24-1
CASSPRRDSYEQYF	TGTGCCAGCAGCCCCCGACGTGACTCCTACGAGCAGTACTTC	few	.	TRBJ2-7	TRBV7-2
CASSLGGPSDEQFF	TGTGCCAGCAGCCTGGGGGGACCCTCCGATGAGCAGTTCTTC	few	.	TRBJ2-1	TRBV7-2
CASTDRGRWEQYF	TGTGCCAGCACGGACAGGGGGCGTTGGGAGCAGTACTTC	many	TRBD1	TRBJ2-7	TRBV6-1
CASSSGLGNTDTQYF	TGTGCCAGCAGCTCGGGACTAGGTAACACAGATACGCAGTATTTT	many	TRBD2	TRBJ2-3	TRBV6-1
CASSPGAGDNQPQHF	TGTGCCAGCAGCCCGGGCGCAGGGGACAATCAGCCCCAGCATTTT	many	.	TRBJ1-5	TRBV12-3/TRBV12-4
CASSQDPGQGWNTEAFF	TGTGCCAGCAGCCAAGATCCGGGACAGGGGTGGAACACTGAAGCTTTCTTT	.	TRBD1	TRBJ1-1	TRBV14
CASRWTGGEANEKLFF	TGTGCCAGCAGGTGGACAGGGGGAGAAGCTAATGAAAAACTGTTTTTT	many	TRBD1	TRBJ1-4	TRBV12-3/TRBV12-4
CACNSGFTDTQYF	TGTGCCTGCAATAGCGGGTTCACAGATACGCAGTATTTT	many	TRBD2	TRBJ2-3	TRBV2
CASSFGGFSTDTQYF	TGTGCCAGCAGTTTCGGGGGGTTTAGCACAGATACGCAGTATTTT	many	TRBD2	TRBJ2-3	TRBV12-3/TRBV12-4
CASSFRRQGARNTIYF	TGTGCCAGCAGCTTCCGTCGACAGGGGGCAAGAAACACCATATATTTT	.	TRBD1	TRBJ1-3	TRBV7-2
CASSLGRTSGYNEQFF	TGTGCCAGCAGCTTAGGCAGGACTAGCGGATACAATGAGCAGTTCTTC	many	TRBD2	TRBJ2-1	TRBV7-2